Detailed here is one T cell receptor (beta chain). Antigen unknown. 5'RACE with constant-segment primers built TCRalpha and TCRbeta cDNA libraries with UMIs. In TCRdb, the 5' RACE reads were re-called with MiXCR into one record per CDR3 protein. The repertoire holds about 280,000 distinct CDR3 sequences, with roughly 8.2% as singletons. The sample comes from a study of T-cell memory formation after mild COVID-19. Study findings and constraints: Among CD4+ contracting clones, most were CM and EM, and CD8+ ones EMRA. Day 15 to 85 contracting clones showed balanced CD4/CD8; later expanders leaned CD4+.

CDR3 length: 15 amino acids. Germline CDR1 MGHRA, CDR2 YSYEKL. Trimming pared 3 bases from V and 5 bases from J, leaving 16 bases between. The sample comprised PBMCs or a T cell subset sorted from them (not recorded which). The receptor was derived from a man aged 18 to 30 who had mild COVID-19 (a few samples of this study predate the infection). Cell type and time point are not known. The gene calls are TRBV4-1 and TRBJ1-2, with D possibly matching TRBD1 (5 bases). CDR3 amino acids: CASSHDQGRRYGYTF. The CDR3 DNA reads TGCGCCAGCAGCCATGACCAGGGTAGGAGGTATGGCTACACCTTC.